Presented here are 29 T cell receptor beta chains from one specimen sequenced in a study of blood T cells in healthy people across ages. With a J-beta primer mix and a sample-barcoded 5' primer, a second PCR ran about 7 to 12 cycles. One entry per CDR3 protein, called by TCRdb with MiXCR from the 5' RACE reads. This sample has about 1 million distinct CDR3 sequences; approximately 26% occur once, and the top ten carry about 0.72%. These data also featured in a second study, about T cells of mothers and their children.

Sequenced material: blood. The receptors come from a girl aged 2-9 years in good health.

The V call is TRBV5-8, the J call TRBJ2-5; 9 bases match TRBD1. The CDR3 covers 14 residues. J gave up 2 bases and V 6 bases, and 5 bases lay outside the gene matches. Germline V lookup: CDR1 SGHTS, CDR2 YDEGEE. CDR3 in amino acids: CASITGTGQETQYF. Written as DNA, the CDR3 is TGTGCCAGCATCACCGGGACAGGGCAAGAGACCCAGTACTTC.

This clonotype occurred a few times. V is TRBV29-1 and J is TRBJ2-3; 9 nucleotides match TRBD2. With V trimmed by 1 base and J by 11 bases, 13 bases remained unmatched. The CDR3 totals 15 residues. Germline loops: CDR1 SQVTM, CDR2 ANQGSEA. The CDR3 DNA reads TGCAGCGTTGAAGGGCGCGGGAGGGCCTCGAGCTGGCAGTATTTT. Residues: CSVEGRGRASSWQYF.

The chain employs TRBV12-3 or TRBV12-4 and TRBJ2-3; the match to TRBD1 covers 8 bases. The CDR3 extends over 15 amino acids. J was trimmed by 2 bases and V by 7 bases; bases with no gene match: 8. CDR3 bases: TGTGCCAGCATTTTCGGGGACAGGAACACAGATACGCAGTATTTT. Translating gives CASIFGDRNTDTQYF.

A note on this clonotype: A single base separates this from a much larger clone, so it may be a read error. The rearrangement joins TRBV14 to TRBJ2-5; D remains unclear. There are 11 residues in the CDR3. CDR1 SGHDN and CDR2 FVKESK come from the germline V gene. The CDR3 sequence is CDSSRVETQYF. For the CDR3, the DNA is TGTGACAGCAGCCGAGTAGAGACCCAGTACTTC.

The V and J genes are TRBV5-1 and TRBJ2-5, with D possibly being TRBD2 (6 bases). CDR1 SGHRS and CDR2 YFSETQ come from the germline V gene. Trimming left V 4 bases short and J 0 bases short, with 13 bases between. The CDR3 contains 15 residues. The CDR3: CASSPGGSYQETQYF. The CDR3 DNA reads as TGCGCCAGCAGCCCCGGGGGTTCGTACCAAGAGACCCAGTACTTC.

The rearrangement links TRBV4-2 to TRBJ1-1; 7 positions agree with TRBD1. The CDR3 has 17 amino acids. Germline-derived CDR1 and CDR2 are LGHNA and YNFKEQ. The J segment lost 0 bases and the V segment lost 1 base, leaving 8 bases of the junction unmatched. The CDR3 is CASSQVDRADMNTEAFF. In nucleotides, the CDR3 is TGTGCCAGCAGCCAAGTTGACAGGGCCGATATGAACACTGAAGCTTTCTTT.

The chain links TRBV7-9 to TRBJ1-2; D not certain. Germline V CDR1 and CDR2: SEHNR, FQNEAQ (reference sequence). This CDR3 spans 12 amino acids. Deletions cut 5 bases from V and 8 bases from J, with 12 bases between. This chain's CDR3 is CASSLSDPGYTF. The DNA of the CDR3 is TGTGCCAGCAGCCTCTCCGACCCGGGCTACACCTTC.

V and J are TRBV20-1 and TRBJ2-1; D is uncertain. The DNA end is a closer match to TRBJ2-5, so the J assignment may be wrong. The CDR3 runs 14 residues. Germline values: CDR1 DFQATT, CDR2 SNEGSKA (reference sequence). CDR3 DNA sequence: TGCAGTGCTAGTGAGCGAACCCCACGGGTGACCCAGTACTTC. Translation gives CSASERTPRVTQYF.

V and J are TRBV20-1 and TRBJ1-4, with 7 bases lining up with TRBD1. The germline gives CDR1 DFQATT, CDR2 SNEGSKA (reference sequence). V shed 5 bases and J 4 bases; nucleotides not matched to a gene: 7. CDR3 length equals 14 residues. CDR3 DNA sequence: TGCAGTGCTGCCGCCGGGACAGTTAATGAAAAACTGTTTTTT. Its protein is CSAAAGTVNEKLFF.

The rearrangement links TRBV28 to TRBJ2-1; the match to TRBD1 covers 7 bases. CDR1 and CDR2 (germline): MDHEN, SYDVKM. The V segment lost 4 bases and the J segment 1 base; nucleotides outside the gene matches: 7. The CDR3 has 16 residues. The CDR3 sequence: CASSSLTGVSYNEQFF. The CDR3 DNA reads as TGTGCCAGCAGTTCACTTACAGGGGTTTCCTACAATGAGCAGTTCTTC.

This clonotype has only a few counts. For the CDR3, the DNA is TGCAGCGTTGATTTCAATGAGCAGTTCTTC. Its translation: CSVDFNEQFF. The V call is TRBV29-1, the J call TRBJ2-5, with D uncertain. The assigned J gene may be wrong: the sequence end matches TRBJ2-1 better. This CDR3 contains 10 residues. Germline loops: CDR1 SQVTM, CDR2 ANQGSEA.

This clonotype occurred a few times. V and J are TRBV20-1 and TRBJ1-5; 9 bases match TRBD1. Germline V lookup: CDR1 DFQATT, CDR2 SNEGSKA (reference sequence). This CDR3 is built from 15 residues. V was pared by 3 bases and J by 5 bases, with 8 bases of the junction left unmatched. This CDR3 is CSARSTGGFDQPQHF. In DNA form, the CDR3 reads TGCAGTGCTAGGAGTACAGGGGGCTTCGATCAGCCCCAGCATTTT.

The chain combines TRBV3-1 with TRBJ1-6; TRBD1 is a possible D gene (5 bases). Trimming left V 4 bases short and J 12 bases short, with 13 bases between. Germline CDR1 is LGHDT and CDR2 is YNNKEL (reference sequence). CDR3 length: 13 amino acids. The CDR3 nucleotides read TGTGCCAGCAGCCCCGGGGGAGGGCTACCCCTCCACTTT. This encodes CASSPGGGLPLHF. Drawing the rest from reference TRBV3-1 and TRBJ1-6, the complete variable domain is DTAVSQTPKYLVTQMGNDKSIKCEQNLGHDTMYWYKQDSKKFLKIMFSYNNKELIINETVPNRFSPKSPDKAHLNLHINSLELGDSAVYFCASSPGGGLPLHFGNGTRLTVT.

V usage is TRBV7-9 and J usage is TRBJ2-7, with unresolved D. This CDR3 has 10 residues. Germline V lookup: CDR1 SEHNR, CDR2 FQNEAQ (reference sequence). V lost 11 bases, J lost 6 bases, and 11 bases lay in between. The CDR3 here is CASPLIEQYF. The CDR3 nucleotides are TGTGCCTCCCCCTTAATCGAGCAGTACTTC.

V usage is TRBV10-3 and J usage is TRBJ2-5; 8 bases agree with TRBD2. CDR3 length: 16 amino acids. Germline CDR1 reads ENHRY; CDR2 reads SYGVKD. V gave up 8 bases and J gave up 5 bases; unmatched junction bases: 16. This chain's CDR3 is CAIRRTGLEGQETQYF. CDR3 DNA sequence: TGTGCCATCCGAAGGACGGGACTAGAAGGGCAGGAGACCCAGTACTTC.

This clonotype was seen only a few times. The J gene is TRBJ2-4, the V gene TRBV5-1; TRBD2 is a possible D gene (6 bases). CDR3 length: 13 residues. Trimming took 6 bases from V and 5 from J, leaving 12 bases between them. CDR1 is SGHRS and CDR2 is YFSETQ in the germline V gene. The CDR3: CASNGGRENIQYF. The CDR3 coding sequence is TGCGCCAGCAACGGGGGACGGGAAAACATTCAGTACTTC.

This chain joins TRBV4-1 and TRBJ1-4, with unresolved D. CDR1 and CDR2 from the germline V gene are MGHRA and YSYEKL. The CDR3 is 14 amino acids. V was pared by 8 bases and J by 6 bases, with 16 bases between. The CDR3: CASRPGFIDEKLFF. The CDR3 DNA is TGCGCCAGCCGCCCGGGATTTATTGATGAAAAACTGTTTTTT.

The V and J genes are TRBV14 and TRBJ2-3; either TRBD1 or TRBD2 may supply D (5 bases each). CDR3 length: 16 amino acids. Germline assignment: CDR1 SGHDN and CDR2 FVKESK. V lost 2 bases, J lost 1 base, and 13 bases lay in between. CDR3 bases: TGTGCCAGCAGCCAAATGAGGGGTCCTGGCACAGATACGCAGTATTTT. It translates to CASSQMRGPGTDTQYF.

This clonotype has just a few counts. The V call is TRBV12-5, the J call TRBJ1-2, with D possibly TRBD1 on 6 matching bases. The CDR3 extends over 15 amino acids. From germline, CDR1 is LGHNT and CDR2 FRNRAP. The germline V and J ends were trimmed by 7 bases and 7 bases, with 22 bases remaining between them. The CDR3 DNA follows: TGTGCTAGTGTATTCATCGGGGGGGCTCACAGTGGCTACACCTTC. Its translation is CASVFIGGAHSGYTF.

The CDR3 region is CALPFWDGANVLTF. CDR3 DNA: TGTGCCCTTCCATTTTGGGATGGGGCCAACGTCCTGACTTTC. This chain connects TRBV6-6 to TRBJ2-6; D unresolved. V was cut by 11 bases and J by 3 bases, with 14 bases left in between. The CDR3 contains 14 residues. Germline CDR1 MNHNY, CDR2 SVGAGI (reference sequence).

This clonotype has only a few counts. The rearrangement joins TRBV15 to TRBJ1-2; D is uncertain. With 1 base removed from V and 1 base from J, the gap between germline ends came to 10 bases. The CDR3 is 15 residues long. Germline lookup yields CDR1 LNHNV and CDR2 YYDKDF (reference sequence). The chain's CDR3 is CATSRGVALNYGYTF. As DNA, the CDR3 is TGTGCCACCAGCAGAGGTGTAGCCCTTAACTATGGCTACACCTTC. The full variable domain, completed using reference TRBV15 and TRBJ1-2, is DAMVIQNPRYQVTQFGKPVTLSCSQTLNHNVMYWYQQKSSQAPKLLFHYYDKDFNNEADTPDNFQSRRPNTSFCFLDIRSPGLGDTAMYLCATSRGVALNYGYTFGSGTRLTVV.

The chain recombines TRBV27 with TRBJ1-4, with D hard to call. The CDR3 runs to 13 residues. The germline CDR1 and CDR2 sequences are MNHEY and SMNVEV (reference sequence). Deletions cut 3 bases from V and 7 bases from J, with 9 bases between. Here the CDR3 DNA reads TGTGCCAGCAGTTTGAGGGCGCGTGAAAAACTGTTTTTT. This translates into CASSLRAREKLFF.

This clonotype has only a few counts. This sequence joins TRBV27 and TRBJ2-7, with TRBD1 as a possible D gene (6 bases). The V gene lost 5 bases and the J gene lost 3 bases, with 14 bases spanning the gap. There are 14 residues in the CDR3. CDR1 is MNHEY and CDR2 is SMNVEV in the germline V gene (reference sequence). CDR3 loop: CASSPQGAFYEQYF. CDR3 bases: TGTGCCAGCAGTCCACAGGGAGCCTTCTACGAGCAGTACTTC.

This clonotype has just a few counts. This chain links TRBV5-6 with TRBJ2-5, with TRBD1 matching over 7 bases. The V gene end was trimmed by 1 base and the J gene end by 0 bases; junction bases not matched to a gene: 3. The CDR3 spans 15 residues. Germline loops: CDR1 SGHDT, CDR2 YYEEEE. The CDR3: CASSLTDRDQETQYF. The CDR3 DNA reads as TGTGCCAGCAGCTTGACAGACAGGGACCAAGAGACCCAGTACTTC.

This clonotype was seen a few times. V usage is TRBV29-1 and J usage is TRBJ2-5; the D is unclear. The J call is doubtful: the DNA matches TRBJ2-1 better. The length of the CDR3 is 12 residues. Germline assignment: CDR1 SQVTM and CDR2 ANQGSEA. CDR3 sequence: CSFIKSHNEQFF. The DNA for the CDR3 is TGCAGCTTCATAAAGTCCCACAATGAGCAGTTCTTC.

This sequence joins TRBV7-2 and TRBJ1-1, with 7 positions matching TRBD1. Germline-derived CDR1 and CDR2 are SGHTA and FQGNSA. The length of the CDR3 is 15 residues. Trimming removed 4 bases from V and 1 base from J; junction bases left unmatched: 6. The CDR3 DNA reads TGTGCCAGCAGCTCCCAGGGGGTGGGGAACACTGAAGCTTTCTTT. It translates to CASSSQGVGNTEAFF. Full variable domain (outside the CDR3, taken from reference TRBV7-2 and TRBJ1-1): GAGVSQSPSNKVTEKGKDVELRCDPISGHTALYWYRQSLGQGLEFLIYFQGNSAPDKSGLPSDRFSAERTGGSVSTLTIQRTQQEDSAVYLCASSSQGVGNTEAFFGQGTRLTVV.

The chain couples TRBV9 to TRBJ2-5, with a possible D match to TRBD1 (5 bases). The CDR3 extends over 15 amino acids. Trimming stripped 0 bases from V and 11 bases from J, with 20 bases between. Germline CDR1 is SGDLS and CDR2 is YYNGEE. The CDR3 loop is CASSVEVGPSLEQYF. The DNA of the CDR3 is TGTGCCAGCAGCGTAGAGGTGGGGCCCTCACTTGAGCAGTACTTC.

This clonotype was found a few times. The chain recombines TRBV6-5 with TRBJ2-7; 13 bases are a match to TRBD2. This CDR3 has 15 residues. V gave up 6 bases and J gave up 7 bases; unmatched junction bases: 9. CDR1 and CDR2 from the germline V gene are MNHEY and SVGAGI. The CDR3 sequence is CASSPTSGRAREQYF. CDR3 coding DNA: TGTGCCAGCAGCCCCACTAGCGGGAGGGCCCGGGAGCAGTACTTC.

At least ten counts were recorded for this clonotype. This chain connects TRBV3-1 to TRBJ2-5; 8 nucleotides align to TRBD2. CDR1 and CDR2 from the germline V gene are LGHDT and YNNKEL (reference sequence). The CDR3 consists of 14 residues. Losses at the gene ends were 1 base for V and 2 bases for J; bases not matched to a gene: 0. CDR3 sequence (DNA): TGTGCCAGCAGCCAAGCGGGGGGGCAAGAGACCCAGTACTTC. Translation: CASSQAGGQETQYF.